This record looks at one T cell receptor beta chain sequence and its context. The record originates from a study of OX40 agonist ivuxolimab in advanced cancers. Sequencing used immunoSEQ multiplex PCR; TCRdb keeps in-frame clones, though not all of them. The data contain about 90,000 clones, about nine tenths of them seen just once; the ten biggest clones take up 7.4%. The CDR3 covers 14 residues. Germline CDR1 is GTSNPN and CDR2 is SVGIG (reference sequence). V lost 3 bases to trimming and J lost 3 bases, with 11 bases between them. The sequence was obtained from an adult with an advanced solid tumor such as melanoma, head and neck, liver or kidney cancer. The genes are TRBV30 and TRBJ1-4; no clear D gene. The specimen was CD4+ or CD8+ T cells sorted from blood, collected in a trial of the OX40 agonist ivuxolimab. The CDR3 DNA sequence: TGTGCCTGGAGAGGGTCAATGTCTAATGAAAAACTGTTTTTT. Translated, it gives CAWRGSMSNEKLFF.